This TCR beta chain is from a study of human T cells and chemical hapten exposure. In the study overall: Patch testing placed 0.01% DPC on the upper back, with readings at 6 days. General study results and limits: Alopecia in the donors means their immune response may deviate from healthy people's.

This clonotype was detected only a few times. The antigen is unknown. Noted time point: patch test 2, 6 weeks after DPC sensitization. As for treatment: therapeutic diphenylcyclopropenone sensitization with weekly scalp DPC. The study drew its donors from alopecia patients who were 18 to 70 years old and suitable for DPC. TCRdb recomputed calls from the RACE reads with MiXCR, one row per CDR3 protein. The data show fewer than 90,000 distinct CDR3 sequences, around 7% seen once. This sequence was found in a woman aged 25-40 years with alopecia areata. Some clones in this sample may be carry-over from other donors' samples. This material consisted of whole blood, taken in connection with sensitization to the hapten diphenylcyclopropenone (DPC).

CDR3 residues: CASSLEQWDYGYTF. Here the CDR3 DNA reads TGTGCCAGCAGCTTAGAACAGTGGGACTATGGCTACACCTTC. The rearrangement links TRBV7-2 to TRBJ1-2; D not certain. This CDR3 contains 14 residues. Trimming took 1 base from V and 3 from J, leaving 9 bases between them. Germline CDR1 is SGHTA and CDR2 is FQGNSA.